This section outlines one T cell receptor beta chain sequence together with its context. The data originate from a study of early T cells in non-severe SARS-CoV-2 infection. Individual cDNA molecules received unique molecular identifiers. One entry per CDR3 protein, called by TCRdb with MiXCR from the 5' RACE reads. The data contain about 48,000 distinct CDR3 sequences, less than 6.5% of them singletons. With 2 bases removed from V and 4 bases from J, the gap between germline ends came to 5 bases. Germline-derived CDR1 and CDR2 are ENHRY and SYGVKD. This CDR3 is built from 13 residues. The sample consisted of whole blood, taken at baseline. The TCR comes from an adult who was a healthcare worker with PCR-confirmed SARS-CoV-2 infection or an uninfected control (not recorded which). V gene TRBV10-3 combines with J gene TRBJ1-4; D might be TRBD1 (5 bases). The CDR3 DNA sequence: TGTGCCATCAGTGAGGACAGTAATGAAAAACTGTTTTTT. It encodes CAISEDSNEKLFF.